The 12 T cell receptor beta chains in this list originate from one sample, sequenced in a study of CD8 T cells in Susac syndrome. RNA, at about 0.5 to 1 ug, was reverse transcribed with random hexamers. In TCRdb, the immunoSEQ multiplex PCR reads were re-called with MiXCR into one record per CDR3 protein. The sample carries some 170,000 distinct CDR3 sequences, just under 95% recorded once. The sample taken for sequencing was CD4+ T cells from PBMCs. These receptors all come from a human donor with Susac syndrome.

This sequence joins TRBV23-1 and TRBJ1-5; D is unclear. TRBV23-1 is designated an ORF whose function remains uncertain. The CDR3 totals 15 residues. The germline V and J ends were trimmed by 9 bases and 0 bases, with 15 bases remaining between them. The CDR3: CASFYTRNSNQPQHF. The CDR3 coding sequence is TGCGCCAGTTTTTATACAAGAAATAGCAATCAGCCCCAGCATTTT.

The rearrangement joins TRBV20-1 to TRBJ2-7; TRBD2 matches at 10 bases. The V segment lost 3 bases and the J segment 6 bases; nucleotides outside the gene matches: 11. The CDR3 is 15 residues long. The germline gives CDR1 DFQATT, CDR2 SNEGSKA (reference sequence). CDR3 bases: TGCAGTGCTAGGCACCCTGGGCTAGCGGGAGTCGAGCAGTACTTC. Protein sequence: CSARHPGLAGVEQYF.

The rearrangement links TRBV3-1 to TRBJ2-2; unclear D gene. Deletions cut 0 bases from V and 5 bases from J, with 1 base between. This CDR3 spans 12 amino acids. CDR1 is LGHDT and CDR2 is YNNKEL in the germline V gene (reference sequence). As DNA, the CDR3 is TGTGCCAGCAGCCAAGAGACCGGGGAGCTGTTTTTT. It yields the protein CASSQETGELFF.

V gene TRBV10-3 combines with J gene TRBJ2-3; 7 bases match TRBD1. CDR1 is ENHRY and CDR2 is SYGVKD in the germline V gene. Losses at the gene ends were 7 bases for V and 1 base for J; bases not matched to a gene: 8. This CDR3 contains 15 residues. This CDR3 is CAINRGAAGTDTQYF. Here the CDR3 DNA reads TGTGCCATCAACAGGGGCGCGGCCGGCACAGATACGCAGTATTTT.

This rearrangement joins TRBV29-1 to TRBJ1-2, with a possible D match to TRBD1 (5 bases). There are 13 residues in the CDR3. In germline, CDR1 is SQVTM, CDR2 ANQGSEA. V lost 3 bases and J 4 bases, leaving 12 bases between the germline ends. Written as DNA, the CDR3 is TGCAGCGTTGAGAGGCAGGGCCTCTATGGCTACACCTTC. It codes for CSVERQGLYGYTF. Combining the CDR3 with reference TRBV29-1 and TRBJ1-2 gives the whole variable domain SAVISQKPSRDICQRGTSLTIQCQVDSQVTMMFWYRQQPGQSLTLIATANQGSEATYESGFVIDKFPISRPNLTFSTLTVSNMSPEDSSIYLCSVERQGLYGYTFGSGTRLTVV.

The chain recombines TRBV4-3 with TRBJ2-5, with 11 bases aligning to TRBD2. The germline gives CDR1 LGHNA, CDR2 YSLEER. Trimming removed 4 bases from V and 4 bases from J; junction bases left unmatched: 11. The CDR3 is 17 amino acids. CDR3 in amino acids: CASSRMITSGSPETQYF. CDR3 coding DNA: TGCGCCAGCAGCCGGATGATAACTAGCGGGAGCCCAGAGACCCAGTACTTC.

The rearrangement joins TRBV29-1 to TRBJ2-1; D remains ambiguous. There are 11 residues in the CDR3. V dropped 4 bases and J dropped 5 bases, with 6 bases sitting between them. Germline CDR1 reads SQVTM; CDR2 reads ANQGSEA. The CDR3 nucleotides are TGCAGCGTTGGACGGAACAATGAGCAGTTCTTC. Translating it yields CSVGRNNEQFF.

This chain connects TRBV4-2 to TRBJ1-2, with D perhaps TRBD1 (5 bases). V was shortened by 2 bases and J by 8 bases, with 18 bases between the two germline ends. Germline lookup yields CDR1 LGHNA and CDR2 YNFKEQ. This CDR3 is 15 amino acids long. CDR3 sequence (DNA): TGTGCCAGCAGCCAAACGATAGGGGAAAGGGACGGCTACACCTTC. Amino acids: CASSQTIGERDGYTF.

The V call is TRBV5-1, the J call TRBJ2-5, with D uncertain. V lost 0 bases and J 3 bases, leaving 9 bases between the germline ends. CDR1 is SGHRS, CDR2 YFSETQ, per germline. The CDR3 loop spans 14 amino acids. CDR3 DNA: TGCGCCAGCAGCTTGGACCGGTCGAAAGAGACCCAGTACTTC. Translated, it gives CASSLDRSKETQYF.

The gene calls are TRBV6-2 or TRBV6-3 and TRBJ2-1, with D perhaps TRBD2 (5 bases). Germline V gene sequence: CDR1 MNHEY, CDR2 SVGEGT. The length of the CDR3 is 11 residues. V dropped 7 bases and J dropped 6 bases, with 7 bases sitting between them. CDR3 amino acids: CASTAVNEQFF. In DNA, the CDR3 is TGTGCCAGCACAGCGGTCAATGAGCAGTTCTTC.

The V call is TRBV11-2, the J call TRBJ2-3; the D is unclear. The CDR3 sequence is 12 residues long. CDR1 SGHAT and CDR2 FQNNGV come from the germline V gene. Trimming removed 1 base at V and 11 bases at J, with 10 bases between. This CDR3 is CASSLVSTWQYF. As DNA, the CDR3 is TGTGCCAGCAGCTTAGTCTCAACGTGGCAGTATTTT. The whole variable domain, filled in from reference TRBV11-2 and TRBJ2-3, reads EAGVAQSPRYKIIEKRQSVAFWCNPISGHATLYWYQQILGQGPKLLIQFQNNGVVDDSQLPKDRFSAERLKGVDSTLKIQPAKLEDSAVYLCASSLVSTWQYFGPGTRLTVL.

J is TRBJ1-1 and V is TRBV7-9; D not certain. Per the germline V gene, CDR1 is SEHNR and CDR2 is FQNEAQ (reference sequence). There are 11 residues in the CDR3. The V end lost 1 base, the J end lost 6 bases, and 3 bases lay between the germline ends. The CDR3 region is CASSLVPEAFF. The CDR3 nucleotides are TGTGCCAGCAGCTTAGTTCCTGAAGCTTTCTTT.